This T cell receptor (beta chain) appears in the sequencing data of a study of T cell repertoires in cytomegalovirus infection (dated by TCRdb to the late 2010s). About the investigation overall: Recently identified HLA-C-restricted CMV epitopes, whose presentation resists viral immunomodulation, were targeted by peptide stimulations together with well-studied HLA-B-restricted epitopes. Donor HLA type was relevant to the analysis, because carriage of CMV infection together with the matching HLA type was indicated by public TCR beta signatures.

The listed sequencing device is Illumina HiSeq 1500. Starting from the raw public reads, TCRdb applied fastp trimming at Q25, assembled clones with MiXCR and retained in-frame beta chains. Rows matching on CDR3 protein sequence are summarized as one entry with the most common DNA and genes. Counted in this sample were hundreds of thousands of distinct CDR3 sequences; around a third of them appeared once. Approximately 18% of the sample is taken by the ten largest. As to this clonotype: What antigen it recognizes has not been identified. No qualities accompany the bases; no much larger clone lies one base away.

The intended sense of this specimen's treatment or condition label: in vitro stimulation with specific CMV peptide epitopes to enrich CMV-specific T cells. As encoded in the germline V gene (reference sequence), CDR1 is DFQATT while CDR2 is SNEGSKA. The CDR3 numbers 15 residues from cysteine through phenylalanine. CDR3 DNA only is kept here, 45 bases in frame from base 1. At the junction V is shortened by 4 bases and J by 3 bases; bases outside the gene matches: 8. Paper-wide results and their limitations: In the ex vivo response, HLA-C-restricted CMV-specific TCR beta clonotypes were dominant, and in two of eight donors the single most frequent clonotype came from this HLA-C-restricted group. Carriers of CMV infection plus the relevant HLA type were discriminated by the cumulative frequency of public TCR beta family members in the study cohort and in an independent roughly 380-donor cohort.

The sequence was collected from a human donor in good health (CMV status not recorded). Some clones in this sample may be carry-over from other donors' samples. The chain employs TRBV20-1 and TRBJ2-1; TRBD2 lines up with 8 middle nucleotides. Specimen: cultured PBMCs, collected from culture after CMV antigen stimulation. The CDR3 region: CSAINGGALYNEQFF. The DNA sequence is TGCAGTGCTATAAACGGGGGGGCCCTCTACAATGAGCAGTTCTTC.